These 14 T cell receptor beta chains share one sample of origin, sequenced in a study of T cells in localized non-small cell lung cancer. Profiling relied on immunoSEQ multiplex PCR, and the TCRdb table lists in-frame clones only, not all of them. In the table there are tens of thousands of clones, roughly 86% of which are singletons. The material sequenced was peripheral blood, taken before any cancer treatment. The receptors derive from a man between 40 and 70 years old with stage I lung adenocarcinoma.

This clone was seen once. V usage is TRBV6-1 and J usage is TRBJ2-1; 8 nucleotides agree with TRBD1. J was trimmed by 10 bases and V by 8 bases; bases with no gene match: 7. The CDR3 is 12 residues long. CDR1 is MNHNS, CDR2 SASEGT, per germline. As DNA, the CDR3 is TGTGCCAGCGCCTGGACAGGGAAGGAGCAGTTCTTC. As protein: CASAWTGKEQFF.

The chain links TRBV18 to TRBJ2-7, with 9 bases aligning to TRBD2. The CDR3 has 14 residues. Germline CDR1 and CDR2: KGHSH and LQKENI. V dropped 3 bases and J dropped 3; count of bases not matched to a gene: 3. In DNA form, the CDR3 reads TGTGCCAGCTCACCGAATAGCGGGAGCTACGAGCAGTACTTC. It encodes CASSPNSGSYEQYF. Complete variable domain (other parts from reference TRBV18 and TRBJ2-7): NAGVMQNPRHLVRRRGQEARLRCSPMKGHSHVYWYRQLPEEGLKFMVYLQKENIIDESGMPKERFSAEFPKEGPSILRIQQVVRGDSAAYFCASSPNSGSYEQYFGPGTRLTVT.

This clone has only a few counts. The genes are TRBV21-1 and TRBJ2-5. TRBV21-1 is an annotated pseudogene. The CDR3 loop spans 16 amino acids. The DNA of the CDR3 is TGTGCCAGCAGCAAAACGACAATGGGGGATCAAGAGACCCAGTACTTC. Translated: CASSKTTMGDQETQYF.

V is TRBV11-1 and J is TRBJ1-2; possibly TRBD1 for D (6 bases). V was pared by 1 base and J by 8 bases, with 11 bases between. The CDR3 is 13 amino acids. Germline-derived CDR1 and CDR2 are SGHAT and FQDESV (reference sequence). CDR3 sequence (DNA): TGTGCCAGCAGCTTAGGTGGGGGCACCGGCTACACCTTC. Protein sequence: CASSLGGGTGYTF.

V gene TRBV28 combines with J gene TRBJ2-7; D is undetermined. V was shortened by 6 bases and J by 5 bases, with 11 bases between the two germline ends. Germline loops: CDR1 MDHEN, CDR2 SYDVKM. The CDR3 loop spans 12 amino acids. CDR3 nucleotides: TGTGCCAGCAGCCTTAGAATCCACGAGCAGTACTTC. Translation: CASSLRIHEQYF.

The V call is TRBV28, the J call TRBJ2-7; a possible D gene is TRBD2 (6 bases). The CDR3 consists of 16 residues. Germline-derived CDR1 and CDR2 are MDHEN and SYDVKM. With 5 bases removed from V and 0 bases from J, the gap between germline ends came to 17 bases. The chain's CDR3 is CASSPAGRGDSYEQYF. Here the CDR3 DNA reads TGTGCCAGCAGTCCGGCGGGAAGGGGCGACTCCTACGAGCAGTACTTC.

CDR3 in DNA: TGTGCCTGGAAGGAGACAGGGGGCGCGGCCGGGGAGCTGTTTTTT. It is translated as CAWKETGGAAGELFF. The chain uses TRBV30 and TRBJ2-2; 10 bases match TRBD1. The CDR3 contains 15 residues. Germline assignment: CDR1 GTSNPN and CDR2 SVGIG (reference sequence). Germline trimming cut 4 bases from V and 6 bases from J; bases unmatched to any gene: 8.

The chain's CDR3 is CASSGGQGAFF. The CDR3 DNA is TGTGCCAGCAGCGGGGGTCAGGGAGCTTTCTTT. The rearrangement uses TRBV28 and TRBJ1-1; the D gene is possibly TRBD1 (5 bases). The CDR3 contains 11 residues. Deletions cut 6 bases from V and 10 bases from J, with 12 bases between. Germline loops: CDR1 MDHEN, CDR2 SYDVKM. Looking up the rest from reference TRBV28 and TRBJ1-1 gives the full variable domain: DVKVTQSSRYLVKRTGEKVFLECVQDMDHENMFWYRQDPGLGLRLIYFSYDVKMKEKGDIPEGYSVSREKKERFSLILESASTNQTSMYLCASSGGQGAFFGQGTRLTVV.

This clone has a single count. This chain connects TRBV6-5 to TRBJ1-6; D gene uncertain. The CDR3 extends over 13 amino acids. Between the trimmed V and J ends, which lost 2 bases and 9 bases, there was a span of 8 bases. Germline V gene sequence: CDR1 MNHEY, CDR2 SVGAGI. DNA of the CDR3: TGTGCCAGCAGTTACCAAGAGAGTTCACCCCTCCACTTT. This codes for CASSYQESSPLHF.

The J gene is TRBJ1-5, the V gene TRBV27; D unresolved. Germline V CDR1 and CDR2: MNHEY, SMNVEV (reference sequence). The CDR3 loop spans 15 amino acids. With 7 bases removed from V and 2 bases from J, the gap between germline ends came to 15 bases. The CDR3 nucleotides are TGTGCCAGCACCGCCCGGGGTTTGGGCAATCAGCCCCAGCATTTT. Translation: CASTARGLGNQPQHF.

This chain connects TRBV6-5 to TRBJ2-3; D is possibly TRBD1 (6 bases). The V gene's germline CDR1 is MNHEY and CDR2 SVGAGI. CDR3 length: 15 residues. V shed 6 bases and J shed 4 bases, with 17 bases lying between them. This CDR3 reads CASSLAGVRSDTQYF. CDR3 DNA sequence: TGTGCCAGCAGCCTCGCAGGGGTCAGATCAGATACGCAGTATTTT.

The chain uses TRBV18 and TRBJ1-4, with a weak D call TRBD1 (5 bases). The CDR3 runs 15 residues. Trimming took off 6 bases at V and 4 bases at J, with 15 bases between the two ends. In germline, CDR1 is KGHSH, CDR2 LQKENI. CDR3 DNA: TGTGCCAGCTCGCATAAAGGGGCTAATAATGAAAAACTGTTTTTT. Translation gives CASSHKGANNEKLFF.

This clone was observed a single time. The chain is built from TRBV7-9 and TRBJ2-7; 8 positions agree with TRBD1. V dropped 5 bases and J dropped 5; count of bases not matched to a gene: 8. The CDR3 has 14 amino acids. CDR1 is SEHNR, CDR2 FQNEAQ, per germline (reference sequence). For the CDR3, the DNA is TGTGCCAGCAGCCCTCGGACAGGGTCCCACGAGCAGTACTTC. It specifies CASSPRTGSHEQYF.

The rearrangement joins TRBV7-2 to TRBJ1-2; 12 bases align to TRBD1. This CDR3 contains 16 residues. Trimming took 1 base from V and 5 from J; bases not matched to a gene: 5. Germline CDR1 reads SGHTA; CDR2 reads FQGNSA. CDR3 region: CASSLDGTGGGYGYTF. The CDR3 DNA reads as TGTGCCAGCAGCTTAGACGGGACAGGGGGCGGGTATGGCTACACCTTC.